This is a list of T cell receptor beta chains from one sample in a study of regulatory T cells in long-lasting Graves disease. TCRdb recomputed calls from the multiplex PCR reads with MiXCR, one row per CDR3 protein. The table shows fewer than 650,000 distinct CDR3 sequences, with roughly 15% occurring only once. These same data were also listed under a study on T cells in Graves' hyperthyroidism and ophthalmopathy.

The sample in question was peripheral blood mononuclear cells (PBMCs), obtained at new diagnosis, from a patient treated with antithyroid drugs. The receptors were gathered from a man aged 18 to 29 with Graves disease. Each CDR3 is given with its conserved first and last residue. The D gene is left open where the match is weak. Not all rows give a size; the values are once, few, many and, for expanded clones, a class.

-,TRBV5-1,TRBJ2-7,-,TGCGCCAGCAGCCAAGAGGAGTTGCCGGGAGTACCCTACGAGCAGTACTTC,CASSQEELPGVPYEQYF
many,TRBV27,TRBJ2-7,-,TGTGCCAGTAGACAGGTATTCGACGAGCAGTACTTC,CASRQVFDEQYF
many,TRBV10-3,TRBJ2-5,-,TGTGCCATCAGTGAGTCTGGGACCCAAGAGACCCAGTACTTC,CAISESGTQETQYF
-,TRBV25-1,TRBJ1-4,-,TGTGCCAGCAGTGAATATTCGTGGTCTGGTGAAAAACTGTTTTTT,CASSEYSWSGEKLFF
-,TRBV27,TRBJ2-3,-,TGTGCCAGCAGTTTTCTGGGTTCTACGCAGTATTTT,CASSFLGSTQYF
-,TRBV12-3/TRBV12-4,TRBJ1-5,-,TGTGCCAGCACCCAACAGGAAAATCAGCCCCAGCATTTT,CASTQQENQPQHF
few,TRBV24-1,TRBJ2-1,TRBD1,TGTGCCACCAGTGATTTTGGGACAGGGGCTATCAGAAATGAGCAGTTCTTC,CATSDFGTGAIRNEQFF
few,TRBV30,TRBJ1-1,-,TGTGCCTGGAGCTTGACAGGTCTAGGGGGTGAGGCTTTCTTT,CAWSLTGLGGEAFF
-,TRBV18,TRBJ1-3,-,TGTGCCAGCTCACCAAACCAGGCGGACAGCTCTGGAAACACCATATATTTT,CASSPNQADSSGNTIYF
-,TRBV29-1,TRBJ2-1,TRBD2,TGCAGCGTTGGGCGCGGGAGGGCCCTCCGCAATGAGCAGTTCTTC,CSVGRGRALRNEQFF
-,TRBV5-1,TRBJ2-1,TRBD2,TGCGCCAGCAGCTTGGAAAGAGGGACTAGCGTCACCGATGAGCAGTTCTTC,CASSLERGTSVTDEQFF
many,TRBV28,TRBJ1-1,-,TGTGCCAGCAGCCTGACGGGTCACACTGAAGCTTTCTTT,CASSLTGHTEAFF
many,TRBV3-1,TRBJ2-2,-,TGTGCCAGCAGCCAGAGGGGGGCCGGGGAGCTGTTTTTT,CASSQRGAGELFF
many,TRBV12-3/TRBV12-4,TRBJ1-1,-,TGTGCCAGCAGTTTTCAGACCCTTATCACTGAAGCTTTCTTT,CASSFQTLITEAFF
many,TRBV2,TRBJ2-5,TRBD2,TGTGCCAGCAGGACGGCTAGCGGGAGTGAGACCCAGTACTTC,CASRTASGSETQYF
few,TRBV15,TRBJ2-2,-,TGTGCCACCAGCAGAGATAATAAGGGGATCGGGGAGCTGTTTTTT,CATSRDNKGIGELFF
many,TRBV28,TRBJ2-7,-,TGTGCCAGCAACCAAGACAGCCTCGAGCAGTACTTC,CASNQDSLEQYF
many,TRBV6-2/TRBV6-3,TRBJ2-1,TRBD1,TGTGCCAGCAGTAGAGGGACAGGGAGCACGATCTACAATGAGCAGTTCTTC,CASSRGTGSTIYNEQFF
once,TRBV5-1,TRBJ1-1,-,TGCGCCAGCAGCTTGGGGCTTCTGGTGAACACTGAAGCTTTCTTT,CASSLGLLVNTEAFF
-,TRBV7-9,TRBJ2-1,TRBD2,TGTGCCAGCAGCCAACCCCTCGGAGGGGGCCTAGCGGGGGGGAATGAGCAGTTCTTC,CASSQPLGGGLAGGNEQFF
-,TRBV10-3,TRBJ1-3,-,TGTGCCATCAGTGAGTCGAGTTGGGGCGGGTCTGGAAACACCATATATTTT,CAISESSWGGSGNTIYF
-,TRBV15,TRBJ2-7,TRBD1,TGTGCCACCAGCCCTCGGGACAGGGGGACCGAGCAGTACTTC,CATSPRDRGTEQYF
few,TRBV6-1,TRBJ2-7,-,TGTGCCAGCAGTCCGGACCGCCCGGGTGGGGAGCAGTACTTC,CASSPDRPGGEQYF
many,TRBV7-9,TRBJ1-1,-,TGTGCCAGCAGCTTCGGGGGAGGTGCTGAAGCTTTCTTT,CASSFGGGAEAFF
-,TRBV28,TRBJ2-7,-,TGTGCCAGCAGTTTATCCCAGGGGCTCTACGGGCAGTACTTC,CASSLSQGLYGQYF
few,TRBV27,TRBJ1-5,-,TGTGCCAGCAGTCCCGGTTATGGACAAGGCAATCAGCCCCAGCATTTT,CASSPGYGQGNQPQHF
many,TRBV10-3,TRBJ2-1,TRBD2,TGTGCCATCAGTGAGTCGTCAGCGGGGACCCTGGGTGAGCAGTTCTTC,CAISESSAGTLGEQFF
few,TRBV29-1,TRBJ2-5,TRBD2,TGCAGTACCCGCGGGAGGTTCCAAGAGACCCAGTACTTC,CSTRGRFQETQYF
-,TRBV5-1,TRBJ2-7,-,TGCGCCAGCAGCTTATCGACATCTACCTACGAGCAGTACTTC,CASSLSTSTYEQYF
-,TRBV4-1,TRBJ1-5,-,TGCGCCAGCAGCCAAGCGGAGGGCAATCAGCCCCAGCATTTT,CASSQAEGNQPQHF
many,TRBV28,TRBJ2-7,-,TGTGCCAGCGGCACCGAGGGGCCAAACGAGCAGTACTTC,CASGTEGPNEQYF
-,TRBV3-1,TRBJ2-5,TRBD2,TGTGCCAGCAGCCGGGGACTAGCCTTTCAGTACTTC,CASSRGLAFQYF
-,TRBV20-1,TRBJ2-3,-,TGCAGTGCTAGAGATACTGCCCAGGTTTGGGTACCGTTCACAGATACGCAGTATTTT,CSARDTAQVWVPFTDTQYF
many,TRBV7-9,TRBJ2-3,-,TGTGCCAGCAGCTATAAGACTCCGGGGACAGATACGCAGTATTTT,CASSYKTPGTDTQYF
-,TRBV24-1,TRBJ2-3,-,TGTGCCACCAGTGATTTTCGGGGCTCCAGTGGAGATACGCAGTATTTT,CATSDFRGSSGDTQYF
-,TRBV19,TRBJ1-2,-,TGTGCCAGTAGTATACCCCCTTTGGGCTACACCTTC,CASSIPPLGYTF
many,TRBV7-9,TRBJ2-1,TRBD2,TGTGCCAGCAGCTTCCAGACTAGCGGGATCAATGAGCAGTTCTTC,CASSFQTSGINEQFF
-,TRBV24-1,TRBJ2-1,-,TGTGCCACCAGGGAGCGCTCGGGTGAGCAGTTCTTC,CATRERSGEQFF
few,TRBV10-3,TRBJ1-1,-,TGTGCCATCAGCGATGGACGAAGGGCTTTCTTT,CAISDGRRAFF
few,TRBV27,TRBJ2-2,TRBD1,TGTGCCAGCAGCCGCCGGACAGGGGGCGGGACCGGGGAGCTGTTTTTT,CASSRRTGGGTGELFF
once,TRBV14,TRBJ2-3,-,TGTGCCAGCAGCCCCCTATATCTATATACGCAGTATTTT,CASSPLYLYTQYF
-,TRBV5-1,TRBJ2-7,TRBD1,TGCGCCAGCAGCCATCAGGGGGACTCCTACGAGCAGTACTTC,CASSHQGDSYEQYF
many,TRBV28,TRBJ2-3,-,TGTGCCAGCATCAAGGAAACAGATACGCAGTATTTT,CASIKETDTQYF
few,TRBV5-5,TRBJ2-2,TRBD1,TGTGCCAGCAGCATATCAGGGACAGTCAGGACCGGGGAGCTGTTTTTT,CASSISGTVRTGELFF
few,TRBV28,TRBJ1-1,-,TGTGCCAGCAGTTCCCGAGTTTTTGAAGCTTTCTTT,CASSSRVFEAFF
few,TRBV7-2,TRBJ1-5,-,TGTGCCAGCAGCTTAACAGGGTGGGGCAATCAGCCCCAGCATTTT,CASSLTGWGNQPQHF
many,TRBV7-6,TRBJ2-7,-,TGTGCCAGCAGCCCACGGGACATAACCGAGCAGTACTTC,CASSPRDITEQYF
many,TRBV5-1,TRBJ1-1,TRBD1,TGCGCCAGCAGCGACTGGGACAGGGGGCAGACTGAAGCTTTCTTT,CASSDWDRGQTEAFF
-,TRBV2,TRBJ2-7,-,TGTGCCTCGCAGTCGACAGCCACCTACGAGCAGTACTTC,CASQSTATYEQYF
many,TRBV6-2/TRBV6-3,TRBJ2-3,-,TGTGCCAGCAGTGCCCAGATGAGGGGGAGGACAGATACGCAGTATTTT,CASSAQMRGRTDTQYF
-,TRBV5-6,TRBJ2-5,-,TGTGCCAGCAGCTTGGACAGAATCCAAGAGACCCAGTACTTC,CASSLDRIQETQYF
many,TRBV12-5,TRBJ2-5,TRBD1,TGTGCTCGGCCTCTAGGGGGCGCGGACGAGACCCAGTACTTC,CARPLGGADETQYF
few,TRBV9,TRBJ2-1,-,TGTGCCAGCGGGCTGAACAATGAGCAGTTCTTC,CASGLNNEQFF
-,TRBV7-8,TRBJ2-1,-,TGTGCCAGCAGCTTCGAAGTAGTTAATTTCTATGAGCAGTTCTTC,CASSFEVVNFYEQFF
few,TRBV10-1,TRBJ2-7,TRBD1,TGCGCCAGCAGTGATAACCGGGACAGACTCCCTTACGAGCAGTACTTC,CASSDNRDRLPYEQYF
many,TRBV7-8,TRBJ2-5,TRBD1,TGTGCCAGCAGCCCCGACAGGGGATTCCAAGAGACCCAGTACTTC,CASSPDRGFQETQYF
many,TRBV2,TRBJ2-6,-,TGTGCCAGCAGTGAAGCCAGAATTCTTGGCTCTGGGGCCAACGTCCTGACTTTC,CASSEARILGSGANVLTF
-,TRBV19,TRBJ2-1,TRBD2,TGTGCCAGTAGCTCTAAATCAGCGGGGGGCTCCTACAATGAGCAGTTCTTC,CASSSKSAGGSYNEQFF